This T cell receptor (beta chain) derives from a study of T cells after posttransplantation cyclophosphamide. Germline V gene lookup returns CDR1 SGHTA and CDR2 FQGTGA. This CDR3 is built from 13 residues. After removal of 2 bases from V and 9 bases from J, the junction contained 1 base not matched to a gene. This clone was seen a few times. Produced via immunoSEQ multiplex PCR; TCRdb's table is partial and in-frame only. The table records roughly 13,000 clones, over 75% of them present only once. The source of this sequence is a man between 45 and 60 years old in good health, CMV-negative, and a related stem cell transplant donor. J is TRBJ2-1 and V is TRBV7-3; 10 bases are shared with TRBD1. Sequenced input: memory CD4+ T cells sorted from PBMCs. Here the CDR3 DNA reads TGTGCCAGCAGCTTAGGACAGGGGGGTGAGCAGTTCTTC. Its translation: CASSLGQGGEQFF.